This TCR beta chain came from a study of CD8 T cells in Susac syndrome. Study as a whole: Blood was drawn from patients with Susac syndrome. At that point, they were therapy-naive, on corticosteroids, or on intravenous immunoglobulin alone. Findings and caveats of the study: The CD4+ T cell repertoires in Susac syndrome were not clonally expanded.

Concerning this clonotype itself: Its antigen is undetermined.

cDNA came from about 0.5 to 1 ug RNA primed by random hexamers. The method of amplification for TCR beta CDR3 was immunoSEQ multiplex PCR, covering 54 Vbeta and 13 Jbeta. TCRdb re-called the immunoSEQ multiplex PCR reads through MiXCR, storing one row per CDR3 protein. The table lists 95,000 to 150,000 distinct CDR3 sequences, 95% to 96% of them singletons. The V gene's germline CDR1 is MGHRA and CDR2 YSYEKL. The CDR3 is 14 residues long. The V gene lost 5 bases and the J gene lost 0 bases, with 10 bases spanning the gap. This chain links TRBV4-1 with TRBJ1-2; no definite D call. Sequencing input: CD4+ T cells from PBMCs. The TCR was taken from a human donor with Susac syndrome. For the CDR3, the DNA is TGCGCCAGCAGCTCCCCCGGAGCTAACTATGGCTACACCTTC. Amino acid sequence: CASSSPGANYGYTF.